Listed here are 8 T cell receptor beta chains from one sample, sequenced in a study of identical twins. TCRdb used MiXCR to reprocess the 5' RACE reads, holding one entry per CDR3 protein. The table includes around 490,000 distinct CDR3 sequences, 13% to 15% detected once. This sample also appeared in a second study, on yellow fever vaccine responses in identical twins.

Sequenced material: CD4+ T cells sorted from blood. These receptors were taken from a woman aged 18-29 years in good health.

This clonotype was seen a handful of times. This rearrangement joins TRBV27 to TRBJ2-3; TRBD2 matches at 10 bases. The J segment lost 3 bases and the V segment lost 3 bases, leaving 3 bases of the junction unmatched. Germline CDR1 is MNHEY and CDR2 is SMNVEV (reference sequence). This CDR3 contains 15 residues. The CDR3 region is CASSFRAGGTDTQYF. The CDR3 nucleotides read TGTGCCAGCAGTTTTCGAGCGGGAGGGACAGATACGCAGTATTTT.

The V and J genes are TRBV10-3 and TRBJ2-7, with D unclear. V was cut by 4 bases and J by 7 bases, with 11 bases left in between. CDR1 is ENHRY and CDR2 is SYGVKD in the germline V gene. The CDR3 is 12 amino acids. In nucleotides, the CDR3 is TGTGCCATCAGTGGTGGTAGCTCGGAGCAGTACTTC. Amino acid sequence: CAISGGSSEQYF.

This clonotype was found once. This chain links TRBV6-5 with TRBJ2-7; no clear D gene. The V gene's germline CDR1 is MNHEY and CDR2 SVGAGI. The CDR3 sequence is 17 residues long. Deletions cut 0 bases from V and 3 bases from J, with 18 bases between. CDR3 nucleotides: TGTGCCAGCAGTTACTCGATCTCTGGCAGTTCGTTCTACGAGCAGTACTTC. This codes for CASSYSISGSSFYEQYF.

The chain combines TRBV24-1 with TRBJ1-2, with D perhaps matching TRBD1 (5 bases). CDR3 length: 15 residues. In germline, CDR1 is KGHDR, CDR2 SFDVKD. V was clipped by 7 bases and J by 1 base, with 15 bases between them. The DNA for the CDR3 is TGTGCCACCAGCGACCCTGGGACGGGTAACTATGGCTACACCTTC. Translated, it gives CATSDPGTGNYGYTF.

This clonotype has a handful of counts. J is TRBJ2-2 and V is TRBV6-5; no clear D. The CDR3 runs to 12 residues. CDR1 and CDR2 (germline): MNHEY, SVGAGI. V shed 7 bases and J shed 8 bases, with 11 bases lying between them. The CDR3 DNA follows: TGTGCCAGCACCACCCTGTTGGGGGAGCTGTTTTTT. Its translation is CASTTLLGELFF.

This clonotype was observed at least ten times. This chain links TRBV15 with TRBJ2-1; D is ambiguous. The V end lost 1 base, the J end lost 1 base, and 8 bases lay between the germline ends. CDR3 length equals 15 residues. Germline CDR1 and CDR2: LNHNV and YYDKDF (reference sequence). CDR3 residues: CATSRGDDSYNEQFF. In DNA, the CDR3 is TGTGCCACCAGCAGAGGAGATGATTCCTACAATGAGCAGTTCTTC.

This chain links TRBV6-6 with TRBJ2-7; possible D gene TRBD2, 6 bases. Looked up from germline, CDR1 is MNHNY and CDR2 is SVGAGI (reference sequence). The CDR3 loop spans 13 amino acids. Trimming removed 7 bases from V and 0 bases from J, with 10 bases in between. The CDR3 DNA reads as TGTGCCAGCACAGCGGGTAGCTCCTACGAGCAGTACTTC. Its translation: CASTAGSSYEQYF.

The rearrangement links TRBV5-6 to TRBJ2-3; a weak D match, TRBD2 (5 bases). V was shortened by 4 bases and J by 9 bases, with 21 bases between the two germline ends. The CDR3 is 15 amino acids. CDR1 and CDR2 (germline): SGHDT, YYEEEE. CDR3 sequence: CASSQQGRGRMTQYF. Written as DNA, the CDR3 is TGTGCCAGCAGCCAACAAGGGCGCGGGCGCATGACGCAGTATTTT.